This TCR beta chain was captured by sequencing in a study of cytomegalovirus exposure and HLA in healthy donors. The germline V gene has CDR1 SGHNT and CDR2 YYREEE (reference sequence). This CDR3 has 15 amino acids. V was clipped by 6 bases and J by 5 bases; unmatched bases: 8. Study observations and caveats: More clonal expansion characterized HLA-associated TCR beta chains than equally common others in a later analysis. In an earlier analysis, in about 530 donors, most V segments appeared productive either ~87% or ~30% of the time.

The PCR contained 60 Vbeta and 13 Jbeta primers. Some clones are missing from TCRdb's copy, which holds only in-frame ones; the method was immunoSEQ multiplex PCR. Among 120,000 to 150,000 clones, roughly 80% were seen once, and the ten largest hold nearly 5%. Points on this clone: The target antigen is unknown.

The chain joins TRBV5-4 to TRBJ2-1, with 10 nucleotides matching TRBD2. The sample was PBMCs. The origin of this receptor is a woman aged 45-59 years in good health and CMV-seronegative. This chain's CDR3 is CASTRGLAGDNEQFF. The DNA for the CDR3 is TGTGCCAGCACTAGAGGTCTAGCGGGGGACAATGAGCAGTTCTTC.